The source of this TCR beta chain is a study of cytomegalovirus exposure and HLA in healthy donors. The donors gave bone marrow, and they were healthy. PCR employed 60 Vbeta and 13 Jbeta primers. Using immunoSEQ multiplex PCR, the repertoire was profiled, and TCRdb retains in-frame clones only, with some absent. Of 100,000 to 150,000 clones listed, over 70% were seen once; the top ten hold roughly 1.5%. The receptor comes from a woman aged 18-29 years in good health and CMV-seronegative. The sample taken for sequencing was PBMCs.

The CDR3 bases are TGCGCCAGCAGGGATCAGGGGGGTGAAGCTTTCTTT. Translation: CASRDQGGEAFF. V is TRBV10-1 and J is TRBJ1-1; 7 bases agree with TRBD1. The CDR3 contains 12 residues. Germline CDR1 is WNHNN and CDR2 is SYGVQD (reference sequence). V was clipped by 6 bases and J by 7 bases; unmatched bases: 5.